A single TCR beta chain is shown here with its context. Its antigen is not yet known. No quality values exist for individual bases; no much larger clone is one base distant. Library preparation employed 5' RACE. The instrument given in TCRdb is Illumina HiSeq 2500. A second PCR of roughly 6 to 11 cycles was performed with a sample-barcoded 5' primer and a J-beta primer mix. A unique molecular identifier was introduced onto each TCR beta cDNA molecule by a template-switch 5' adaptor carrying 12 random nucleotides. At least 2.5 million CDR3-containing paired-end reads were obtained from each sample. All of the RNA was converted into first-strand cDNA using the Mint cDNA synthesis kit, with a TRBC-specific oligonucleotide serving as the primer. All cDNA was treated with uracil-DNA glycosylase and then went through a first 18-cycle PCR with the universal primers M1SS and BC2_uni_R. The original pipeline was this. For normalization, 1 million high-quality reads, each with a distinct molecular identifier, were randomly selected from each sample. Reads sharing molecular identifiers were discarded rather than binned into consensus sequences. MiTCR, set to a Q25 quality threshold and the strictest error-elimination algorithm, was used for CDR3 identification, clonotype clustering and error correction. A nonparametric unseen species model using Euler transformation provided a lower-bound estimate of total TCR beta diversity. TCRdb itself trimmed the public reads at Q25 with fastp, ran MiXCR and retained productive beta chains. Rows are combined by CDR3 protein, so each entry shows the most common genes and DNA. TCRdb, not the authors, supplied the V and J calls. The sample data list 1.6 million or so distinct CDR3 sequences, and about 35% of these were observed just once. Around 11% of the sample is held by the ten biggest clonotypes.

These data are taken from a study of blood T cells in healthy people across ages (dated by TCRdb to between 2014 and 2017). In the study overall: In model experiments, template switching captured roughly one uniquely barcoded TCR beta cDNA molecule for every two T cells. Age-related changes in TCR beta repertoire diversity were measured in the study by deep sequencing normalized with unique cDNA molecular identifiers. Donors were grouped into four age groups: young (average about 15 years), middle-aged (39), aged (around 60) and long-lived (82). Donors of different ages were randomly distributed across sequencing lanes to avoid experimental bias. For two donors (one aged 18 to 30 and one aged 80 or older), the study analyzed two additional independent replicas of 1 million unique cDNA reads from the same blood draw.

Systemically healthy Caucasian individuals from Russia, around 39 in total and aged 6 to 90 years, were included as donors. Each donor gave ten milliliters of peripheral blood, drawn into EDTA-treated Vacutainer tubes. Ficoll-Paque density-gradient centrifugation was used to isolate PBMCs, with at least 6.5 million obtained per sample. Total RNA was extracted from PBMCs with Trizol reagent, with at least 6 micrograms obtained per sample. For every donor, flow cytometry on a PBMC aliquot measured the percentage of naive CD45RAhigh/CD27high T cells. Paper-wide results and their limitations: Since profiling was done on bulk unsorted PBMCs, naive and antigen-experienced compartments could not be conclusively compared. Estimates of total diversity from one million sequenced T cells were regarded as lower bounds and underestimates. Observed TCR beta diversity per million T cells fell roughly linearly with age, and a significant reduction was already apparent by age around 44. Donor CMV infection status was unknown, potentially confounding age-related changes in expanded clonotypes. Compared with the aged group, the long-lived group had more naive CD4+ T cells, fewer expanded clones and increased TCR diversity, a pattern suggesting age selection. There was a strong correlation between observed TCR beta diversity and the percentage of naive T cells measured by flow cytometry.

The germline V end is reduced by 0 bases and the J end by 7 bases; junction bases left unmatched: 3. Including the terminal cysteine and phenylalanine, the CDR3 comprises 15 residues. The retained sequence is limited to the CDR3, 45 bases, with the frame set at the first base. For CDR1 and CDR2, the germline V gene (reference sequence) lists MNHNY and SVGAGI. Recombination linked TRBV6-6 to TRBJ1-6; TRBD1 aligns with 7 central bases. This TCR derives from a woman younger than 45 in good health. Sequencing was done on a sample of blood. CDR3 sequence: CASSYSGTENSPLHF. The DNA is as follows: TGTGCCAGCAGTTACTCGGGGACAGAAAATTCACCCCTCCACTTT.